This TCR beta chain is drawn from a study of OX40 agonist ivuxolimab in advanced cancers. For the study at large: The dose-escalation group included hepatocellular carcinoma, melanoma, renal cell carcinoma and head and neck cancer. The study's findings and limits: Certain nonresponding patients likewise had low normalized T-cell clonal expansion.

Of note for this clone: Its antigen is as yet unknown.

Libraries were prepared by immunoSEQ multiplex PCR; TCRdb keeps only in-frame clonotypes and omits some of them. The table shows about 10,000 clones, with over 55% occurring only once. The receptor's source is an adult with an advanced solid tumor such as melanoma, head and neck, liver or kidney cancer. Sequenced material: CD4+ or CD8+ T cells sorted from blood, taken in a trial of the OX40 agonist ivuxolimab.

CDR3 nucleotide sequence: TGTGCCAGCAGTGACTTACCCCGAACGAACACCGGGGAGCTGTTTTTT. Translation gives CASSDLPRTNTGELFF. The chain recombines TRBV6-4 with TRBJ2-2; D gene ambiguous. Between the trimmed V and J ends, which lost 1 base and 0 bases, there was a span of 9 bases. The CDR3 is made up of 16 amino acids. Germline CDR1 reads MRHNA; CDR2 reads SNTAGT.